This TCR beta chain derives from a study of shared T cell receptors in the human thymus. The assay was immunoSEQ multiplex PCR, and TCRdb's table has in-frame clones only and misses some. The top ten hold about 0.02% of the sample, which has some 400,000 clones, more than 85% seen once. V lost 4 bases and J 8 bases, leaving 13 bases between the germline ends. The germline CDR1 and CDR2 sequences are SGHRS and YFSETQ. The CDR3 is 13 residues long. The chain recombines TRBV5-1 with TRBJ2-1, with D possibly matching TRBD2 (6 bases). This clonotype originated in a human donor. Sequencing was performed on thymocytes. The CDR3 loop is CASSGRLEDEQFF. The CDR3 nucleotides read TGCGCCAGCAGCGGGAGGCTAGAGGATGAGCAGTTCTTC.